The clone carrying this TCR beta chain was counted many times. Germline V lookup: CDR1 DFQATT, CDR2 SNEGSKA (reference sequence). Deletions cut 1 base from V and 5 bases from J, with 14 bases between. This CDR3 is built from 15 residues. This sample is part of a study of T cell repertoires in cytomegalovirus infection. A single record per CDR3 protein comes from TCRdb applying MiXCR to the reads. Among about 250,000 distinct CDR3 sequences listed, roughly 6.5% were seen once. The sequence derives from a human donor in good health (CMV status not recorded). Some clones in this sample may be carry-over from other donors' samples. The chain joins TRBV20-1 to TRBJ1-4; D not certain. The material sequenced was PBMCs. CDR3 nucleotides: TGCAGTGCTAGAGCCCTAGGCTTTAGGAATGAAAAACTGTTTTTT. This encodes CSARALGFRNEKLFF.